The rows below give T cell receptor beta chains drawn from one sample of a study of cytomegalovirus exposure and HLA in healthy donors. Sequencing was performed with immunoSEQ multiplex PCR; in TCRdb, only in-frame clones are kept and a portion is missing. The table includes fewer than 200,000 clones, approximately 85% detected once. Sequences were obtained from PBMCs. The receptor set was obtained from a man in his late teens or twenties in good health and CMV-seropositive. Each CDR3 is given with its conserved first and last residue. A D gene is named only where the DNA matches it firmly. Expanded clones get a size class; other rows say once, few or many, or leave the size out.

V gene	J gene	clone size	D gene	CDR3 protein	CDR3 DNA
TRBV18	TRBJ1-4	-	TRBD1	CASSPLDRGGNEKLFF	TGTGCCAGCTCACCACTGGACAGGGGAGGGAATGAAAAACTGTTTTTT
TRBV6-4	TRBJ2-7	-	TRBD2	CASSGLAGNSYEQYF	TGTGCCAGCAGCGGACTAGCGGGGAACTCCTACGAGCAGTACTTC
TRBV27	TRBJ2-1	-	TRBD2	CASSGTSGGAGEQFF	TGTGCCAGCAGTGGGACTAGCGGGGGGGCGGGTGAGCAGTTCTTC
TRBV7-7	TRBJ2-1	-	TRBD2	CASSSASGANEQFF	TGTGCTAGCAGCTCGGCTAGCGGGGCAAATGAGCAGTTCTTC
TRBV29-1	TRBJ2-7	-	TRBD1	CSGGDRYEQYF	TGCAGCGGAGGGGACAGGTACGAGCAGTACTTC
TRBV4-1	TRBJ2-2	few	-	CASSQEIQDLTGELFF	TGCGCCAGCAGCCAAGAGATACAGGACCTAACCGGGGAGCTGTTTTTT
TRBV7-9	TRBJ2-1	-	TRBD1	CASSLEPPGQGDNEQFF	TGTGCCAGCAGCTTAGAGCCGCCGGGACAGGGCGACAATGAGCAGTTCTTC
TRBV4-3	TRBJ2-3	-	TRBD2	CASSQDVGGGTSTDTQYF	TGCGCCAGCAGCCAAGATGTGGGCGGGGGGACTAGCACAGATACGCAGTATTTT
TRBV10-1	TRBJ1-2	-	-	CASILYAGTITNYGYTF	TGCGCCAGCATCCTATACGCCGGGACAATTACTAACTATGGCTACACCTTC
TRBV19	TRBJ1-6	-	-	CASSISSAANSPLHF	TGTGCCAGTAGTATTAGTTCGGCAGCGAATTCACCCCTCCACTTT
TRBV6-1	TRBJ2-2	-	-	CASSELGDTGELFF	TGTGCCAGCAGTGAATTGGGAGACACCGGGGAGCTGTTTTTT
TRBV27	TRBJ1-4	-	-	CASSSRRRENEKLFF	TGTGCCAGCAGTTCGCGGCGGAGGGAAAATGAAAAACTGTTTTTT
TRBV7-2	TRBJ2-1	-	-	CASSLWVGPGGGYEQFF	TGTGCCAGCAGCTTATGGGTGGGCCCGGGGGGCGGGTATGAGCAGTTCTTC
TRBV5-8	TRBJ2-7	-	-	CASSHNLRQDGAYEQYF	TGTGCCAGCAGCCACAACCTCAGACAGGATGGAGCGTACGAGCAGTACTTC
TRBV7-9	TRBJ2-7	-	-	CASSLDRIEQYF	TGTGCCAGCAGCTTAGACAGGATCGAGCAGTACTTC
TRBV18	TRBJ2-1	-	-	CASSPLWAGEQFF	TGTGCCAGCTCACCACTTTGGGCGGGGGAGCAGTTCTTC
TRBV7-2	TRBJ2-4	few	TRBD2	CASSLKLAGGPLNSQYF	TGTGCCAGCAGCTTAAAACTAGCGGGGGGGCCGCTAAACAGTCAGTACTTC
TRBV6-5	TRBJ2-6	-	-	CASRRGEPGANGLTF	TGTGCCAGCAGACGCGGGGAGCCTGGGGCCAACGGCCTGACTTTC
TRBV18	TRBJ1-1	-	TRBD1	CASSPWTGGMNTEAFF	TGTGCCAGCTCACCCTGGACAGGGGGCATGAACACTGAAGCTTTCTTT
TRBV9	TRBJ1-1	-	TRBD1	CASSRQGATEDFF	TGTGCCAGCAGCCGACAGGGGGCCACTGAAGATTTCTTT
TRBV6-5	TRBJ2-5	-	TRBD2	CASSYSLAGSLETQYF	TGTGCCAGCAGTTACTCACTAGCGGGGTCCCTGGAGACCCAGTACTTC
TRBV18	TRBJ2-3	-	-	CASSPRQRTDTQYF	TGTGCCAGCTCACCGCGACAGCGCACAGATACGCAGTATTTT
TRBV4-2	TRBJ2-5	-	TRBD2	CASSQEPGGTQYF	TGTGCCAGCAGCCAAGAACCGGGGGGGACCCAGTACTTC
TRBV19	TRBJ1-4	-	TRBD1	CASTPGGGQGRKLFF	TGTGCCAGTACCCCCGGGGGGGGACAGGGGCGAAAACTGTTTTTT
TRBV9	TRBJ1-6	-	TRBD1	CASRETDRDNSPLHF	TGTGCCAGCAGGGAAACGGACAGGGATAATTCACCCCTCCACTTT
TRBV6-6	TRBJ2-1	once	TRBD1	CASSGTGIYNEQFF	TGTGCCAGCAGCGGGACAGGCATCTACAATGAGCAGTTCTTC
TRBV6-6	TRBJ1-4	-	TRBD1	CASSRGQGAEKLFF	TGTGCCAGCAGCCGGGGACAGGGTGCGGAGAAACTGTTTTTT
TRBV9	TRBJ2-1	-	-	CASSAVGLAIGEQFF	TGTGCCAGCAGCGCAGTGGGACTGGCGATCGGTGAGCAGTTCTTC
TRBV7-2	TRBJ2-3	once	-	CASSLKGSDTQYF	TGTGCCAGCAGCTTAAAGGGGTCGGATACGCAGTATTTT
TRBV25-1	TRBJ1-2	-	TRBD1	CASSERRGGSGGNGYTF	TGTGCCAGCAGTGAACGTAGAGGGGGCAGCGGGGGGAACGGCTACACCTTC
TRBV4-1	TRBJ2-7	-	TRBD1	CASSFTGGSQYF	TGCGCCAGCAGTTTTACAGGGGGAAGCCAGTACTTC